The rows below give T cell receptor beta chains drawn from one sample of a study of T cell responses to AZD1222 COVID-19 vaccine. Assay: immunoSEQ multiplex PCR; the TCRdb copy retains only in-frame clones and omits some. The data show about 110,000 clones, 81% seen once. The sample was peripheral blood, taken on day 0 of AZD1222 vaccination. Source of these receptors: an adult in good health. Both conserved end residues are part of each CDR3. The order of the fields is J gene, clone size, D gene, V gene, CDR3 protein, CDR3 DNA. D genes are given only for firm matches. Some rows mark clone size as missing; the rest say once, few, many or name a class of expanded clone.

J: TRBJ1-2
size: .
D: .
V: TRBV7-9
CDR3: CASSLGQALSYTF
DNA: TGTGCCAGCAGCTTAGGACAGGCTTTGAGCTACACCTTC

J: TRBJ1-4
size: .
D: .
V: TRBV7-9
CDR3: CASSLVRQTSGKLFF
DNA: TGTGCCAGCAGCTTAGTTCGGCAGACCAGTGGAAAACTGTTTTTT

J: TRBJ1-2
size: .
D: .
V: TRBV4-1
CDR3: CASSQGETGYGYTF
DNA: TGCGCCAGCAGCCAGGGGGAGACAGGCTATGGCTACACCTTC

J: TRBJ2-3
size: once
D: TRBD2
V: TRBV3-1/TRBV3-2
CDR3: CASSQVGASGFTDTQYF
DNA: TGTGCCAGCAGCCAAGTCGGGGCTAGCGGGTTCACAGATACGCAGTATTTT

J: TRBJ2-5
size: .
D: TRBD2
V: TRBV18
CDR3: CASSAGGGQETQYF
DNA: TGTGCCAGCTCAGCCGGGGGGGGCCAAGAGACCCAGTACTTC

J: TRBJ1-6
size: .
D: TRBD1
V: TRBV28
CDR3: CASSSPGQVEPLHF
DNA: TGTGCCAGCAGCTCTCCGGGACAGGTCGAGCCCCTCCACTTT

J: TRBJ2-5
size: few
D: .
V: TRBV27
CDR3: CASSYQETQYF
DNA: TGTGCCAGCAGTTACCAAGAGACCCAGTACTTC

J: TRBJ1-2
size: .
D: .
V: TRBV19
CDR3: CASSIDPRANYGYTF
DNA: TGTGCCAGTAGTATAGATCCCAGAGCTAACTATGGCTACACCTTC

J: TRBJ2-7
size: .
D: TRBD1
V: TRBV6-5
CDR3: CASTRWGQESYEQYF
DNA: TGTGCCAGCACCCGATGGGGACAGGAGTCCTACGAGCAGTACTTC

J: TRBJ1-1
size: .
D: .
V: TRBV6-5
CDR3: CASNLSGRNTEAFF
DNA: TGTGCCAGCAATTTATCAGGGAGGAACACTGAAGCTTTCTTT

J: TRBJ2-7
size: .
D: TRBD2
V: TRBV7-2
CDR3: CASSVSFTSGRNSYEQYF
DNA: TGTGCCAGCAGCGTCTCCTTTACTAGCGGGAGAAATTCCTACGAGCAGTACTTC

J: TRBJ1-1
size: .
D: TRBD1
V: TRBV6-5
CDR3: CASRVNRGRNTEAFF
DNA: TGTGCCAGCAGAGTCAACAGGGGGCGGAACACTGAAGCTTTCTTT

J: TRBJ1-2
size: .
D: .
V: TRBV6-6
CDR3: CASSYSRDFRNYGYTF
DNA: TGTGCCAGCAGTTACTCTCGGGACTTTCGGAACTATGGCTACACCTTC

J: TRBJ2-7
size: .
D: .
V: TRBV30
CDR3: CAWSGDNSYEQYF
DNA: TGTGCCTGGAGCGGGGACAACTCCTACGAGCAGTACTTC

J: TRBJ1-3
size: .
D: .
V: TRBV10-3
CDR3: CAISESQISGNTIYF
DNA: TGTGCCATCAGTGAGTCACAGATCTCTGGAAACACCATATATTTT

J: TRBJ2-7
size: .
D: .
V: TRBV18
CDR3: CASSPSAGATYEQYF
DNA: TGTGCCAGCTCACCAAGTGCGGGGGCAACCTACGAGCAGTACTTC

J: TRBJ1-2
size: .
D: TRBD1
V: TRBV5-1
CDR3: CASSWGTEDYGYTF
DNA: TGCGCCAGCAGCTGGGGGACAGAGGACTATGGCTACACCTTC

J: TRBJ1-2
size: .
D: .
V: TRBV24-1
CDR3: CATSDSRHYGYTF
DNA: TGTGCCACCAGTGATTCTCGCCACTATGGCTACACCTTC

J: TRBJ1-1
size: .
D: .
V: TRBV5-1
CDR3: CASSLGTYNTEAFF
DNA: TGCGCCAGCAGCTTGGGGACCTACAACACTGAAGCTTTCTTT

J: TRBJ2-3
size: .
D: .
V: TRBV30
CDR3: CAWTIGGDTQYF
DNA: TGTGCCTGGACCATTGGGGGGGATACGCAGTATTTT

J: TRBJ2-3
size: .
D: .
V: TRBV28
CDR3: CASSTRALMDTQYF
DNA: TGTGCCAGCAGTACTAGGGCTCTCATGGATACGCAGTATTTT

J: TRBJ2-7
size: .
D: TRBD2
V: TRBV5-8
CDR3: CASSLGTSGGEYEQYF
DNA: TGTGCCAGCAGCTTGGGGACTAGCGGGGGGGAATACGAGCAGTACTTC

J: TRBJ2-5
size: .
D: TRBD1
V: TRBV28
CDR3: CASSPITLGQGARETQYF
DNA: TGTGCCAGCAGTCCAATAACGCTGGGACAGGGGGCTAGGGAGACCCAGTACTTC

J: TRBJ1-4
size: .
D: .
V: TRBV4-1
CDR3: CASSQGAGVTNEKLFF
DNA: TGCGCCAGCAGCCAAGGAGCGGGGGTCACTAATGAAAAACTGTTTTTT

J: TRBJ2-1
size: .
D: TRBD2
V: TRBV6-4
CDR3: CASSERPGGGYNEQFF
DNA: TGTGCCAGCAGTGAACGTCCCGGCGGGGGTTACAATGAGCAGTTCTTC